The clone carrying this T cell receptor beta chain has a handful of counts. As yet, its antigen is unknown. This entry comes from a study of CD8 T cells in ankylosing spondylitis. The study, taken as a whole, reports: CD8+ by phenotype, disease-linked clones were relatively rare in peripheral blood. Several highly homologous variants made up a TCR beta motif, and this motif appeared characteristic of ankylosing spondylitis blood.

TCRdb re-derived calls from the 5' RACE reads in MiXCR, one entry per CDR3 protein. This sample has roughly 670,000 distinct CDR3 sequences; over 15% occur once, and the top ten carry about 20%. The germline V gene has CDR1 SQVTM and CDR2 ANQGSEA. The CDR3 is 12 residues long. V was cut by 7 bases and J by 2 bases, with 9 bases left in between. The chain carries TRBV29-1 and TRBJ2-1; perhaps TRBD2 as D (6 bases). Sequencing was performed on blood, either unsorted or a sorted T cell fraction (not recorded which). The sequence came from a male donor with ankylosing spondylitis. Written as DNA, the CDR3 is TGCAGCGCGGGACTCGCCTACAATGAGCAGTTCTTC. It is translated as CSAGLAYNEQFF.